The present TCR beta chain was sequenced within a study of blood T cell repertoires in COVID-19. Study summary: From the United States, Italy and Spain came samples of acute and convalescent COVID-19. The cDNA or gDNA used as material had been derived from T cells, B-cell-depleted T cells, or PBMCs.

Original methodology: Estimation of nucleated cell counts relied on the amplification of reference gene primers. Using immunoSEQ multiplex PCR, the repertoire was profiled, and TCRdb retains in-frame clones only, with some absent. D and trimming come from the DNA, and the V and J calls and clone size come from that table. The table records roughly 260,000 clones, 88% of them present only once. The sequence was obtained from a man aged 55 to 70 who had recovered from COVID-19. Specimen: peripheral blood.

CDR3 DNA sequence: TGTGCCCCTGGGGGAAATATGTGCGGGGGCTCTGGAAACACCATATATTTT. This gives the protein CAPGGNMCGGSGNTIYF. V gene TRBV7-2 combines with J gene TRBJ1-3; perhaps TRBD1 as D (5 bases). V gave up 11 bases and J gave up 0 bases, with 23 bases separating them. Per germline, CDR1 SGHTA and CDR2 FQGNSA. The CDR3 spans 17 residues.